This T cell receptor beta chain is from a study of CD8+CD57+ T cells in acquired aplastic anemia. The CDR3 consists of 13 residues. Germline V CDR1 and CDR2: MGHDK, SYGVNS. V dropped 8 bases and J dropped 5; count of bases not matched to a gene: 2. Selection for sequencing was limited to patients who had shown CD8+CD57+ cell expansion by flow cytometry. This clonotype was detected many times. Template material for TCR beta VDJ and CDR3 profiling consisted of genomic DNA. TCRdb re-analysed the reads in MiXCR, keeping a single row per CDR3 protein. The profile shows 200,000 to 300,000 distinct CDR3 sequences, approximately 79% of them singletons.

This clonotype was sampled from a human donor with aplastic anemia. The rearrangement joins TRBV25-1 to TRBJ1-5; TRBD1 matches at 11 bases. Sequencing used sorted CD4+, CD8+, or CD8+CD57+ T cells (not recorded which) from PBMCs. CDR3 protein: CASGTGGYQPQHF. The CDR3 coding sequence is TGTGCCAGCGGGACAGGGGGTTATCAGCCCCAGCATTTT.